These 18 T cell receptor beta chains were all obtained from the same sample, sequenced in a study of tumor and adjacent non-tumor tissue in lung cancer. Three rounds of nested PCR, following a modified ARM-PCR protocol, produced the TCRbeta library. TCRdb reanalysed the multiplex PCR reads using MiXCR and keeps one entry per CDR3 protein. The sample lists roughly 140,000 distinct CDR3 sequences, approximately 66% occurring once. This sample's RNA came from whole unsorted tissue. The sample was lung tumor tissue. Receptors were obtained from a man aged 60 to 75 with small cell lung cancer.

In regard to this clonotype: This may be a read error: a much more frequent sequence differs by one nucleotide. V and J are TRBV29-1 and TRBJ1-1; tentatively, D is TRBD1 (5 bases). CDR1 is SQVTM and CDR2 is ANQGSEA in the germline V gene. The CDR3 loop spans 13 amino acids. In nucleotides, the CDR3 is TGCAGCGCTGTGTGGGAGGCGGACACTGAAACTTTCTTT. Its translation is CSAVWEADTETFF. Looking up the rest from reference TRBV29-1 and TRBJ1-1 gives the full variable domain: SAVISQKPSRDICQRGTSLTIQCQVDSQVTMMFWYRQQPGQSLTLIATANQGSEATYESGFVIDKFPISRPNLTFSTLTVSNMSPEDSSIYLCSAVWEADTETFFGQGTRLTVV.

To note about this clonotype: A much larger clone lies one base from this, so it may be a read error. The chain recombines TRBV29-1 with TRBJ1-2; a possible D gene is TRBD1 (6 bases). This CDR3 contains 14 residues. V was shortened by 4 bases and J by 4 bases, with 16 bases between the two germline ends. CDR1 and CDR2 (germline): SQVTM, ANQGSEA. CDR3 bases: TGCAGCGTTGTAGTGGGACTGGGGGCCTATGGCTACACCTTC. Its protein product is CSVVVGLGAYGYTF.

On this clonotype itself: This could be a read error, since a much larger clone is one nucleotide away. This rearrangement joins TRBV20-1 to TRBJ2-3; 7 bases agree with TRBD1. This CDR3 has 13 amino acids. Germline CDR1 DFQATT, CDR2 SNEGSKA (reference sequence). The CDR3 loop reads CNARGQGRDTQYF. The CDR3 DNA reads as TGCAATGCTAGGGGGCAAGGAAGAGATACGCAGTATTTT.

In regard to this clonotype: This may be a read error, as it is one base from a much larger clone. The genes are TRBV6-1 and TRBJ1-5; unclear D gene. CDR3 size: 13 residues. The germline gives CDR1 MNHNS, CDR2 SASEGT. The CDR3 sequence: CPSGYSANQPQHF. DNA of the CDR3: TGTCCCAGCGGATATAGCGCCAATCAGCCCCAGCATTTT.

This clonotype has a single count. No conserved phenylalanine or tryptophan ends this CDR3, so it is likely a read error. This chain connects TRBV28 to TRBJ1-1; D is uncertain. Trimming took off 4 bases at V and 11 bases at J, with 14 bases between the two ends. The germline CDR1 and CDR2 sequences are MDHEN and SYDVKM. This CDR3 has 12 residues. The chain's CDR3 is CASSSTVGLAFS. DNA of the CDR3: TGTGCCAGCAGTTCTACCGTCGGGCTGGCTTTCTCT.

This chain uses TRBV6-5 with TRBJ1-1; 10 bases agree with TRBD1. The CDR3 runs 15 residues. Germline CDR1 is MNHEY and CDR2 is SVGAGI. With V trimmed by 6 bases and J by 4 bases, 8 bases remained unmatched. CDR3 nucleotide sequence: TGTGCCAGCAGAACGACAGGGGGCCGTGGCACTGAAGCTTTCTTT. Its translation is CASRTTGGRGTEAFF.

A note on this clonotype: A junction boundary mismatches the germline segment, possibly from a read error. V gene TRBV20-1 combines with J gene TRBJ2-1, with D perhaps being TRBD1 or TRBD2 (5 bases each). Germline-derived CDR1 and CDR2 are DFQATT and SNEGSKA (reference sequence). This CDR3 is built from 13 residues. The CDR3: CSARGGIYIEQFF. The DNA of the CDR3 is TGCAGTGCTAGAGGGGGGATCTACATTGAGCAGTTCTTC.

This clonotype was seen ten or more times. The chain uses TRBV29-1 and TRBJ2-3; 7 bases map to TRBD2. V lost 5 bases, J lost 1 base, and 9 bases stayed unmatched. Germline CDR1 is SQVTM and CDR2 is ANQGSEA. The CDR3 covers 15 residues. The CDR3 coding sequence is TGCAGCGTTCAGCTAGCGGAGAGGGGCACAGATACGCAGTATTTT. Translating it yields CSVQLAERGTDTQYF.

The chain has TRBV20-1 and TRBJ2-3, with 7 bases aligning to TRBD2. The CDR3 totals 13 residues. CDR1 DFQATT and CDR2 SNEGSKA come from the germline V gene (reference sequence). With V trimmed by 4 bases and J by 1 base, 2 bases remained unmatched. The CDR3 sequence is CSATTSGTDTQYF. CDR3 in DNA: TGCAGTGCTACCACTAGCGGCACAGATACGCAGTATTTT.

This clonotype was detected ten times or more. The CDR3 loop is CSATFTTGSNQPQHF. For the CDR3, the DNA is TGCAGTGCTACCTTCACGACCGGATCTAATCAGCCCCAGCATTTT. This rearrangement joins TRBV20-1 to TRBJ1-5; D unresolved. Germline CDR1 is DFQATT and CDR2 is SNEGSKA (reference sequence). Trimming cost V 4 bases and J 4 bases, with 17 bases left between them. There are 15 residues in the CDR3.

This clonotype occurred once. The chain recombines TRBV10-2 with TRBJ1-1; D is uncertain. Germline assignment: CDR1 WSHSY and CDR2 SAAADI. Deletions cut 9 bases from V and 1 base from J, with 12 bases between. The CDR3 has 13 residues. The CDR3 spells CASSRSKNTEAFF. Written as DNA, the CDR3 is TGCGCCAGTAGCAGGTCAAAGAACACTGAAGCTTTCTTT.

The table lists this clonotype with many counts. The V gene is TRBV20-1, the J gene TRBJ2-1; no firm D call. This CDR3 is built from 14 residues. Germline values: CDR1 DFQATT, CDR2 SNEGSKA (reference sequence). In nucleotides, the CDR3 is TGCAGCACCATGGTGGGGTCCTCGATCAATGAGCAGTTCTTC. Amino acids: CSTMVGSSINEQFF.

The chain carries TRBV5-6 and TRBJ2-4; 9 bases are a match to TRBD1. The CDR3 has 15 residues. V lost 0 bases to trimming and J lost 7 bases; unmatched junction nucleotides: 5. The germline V gene has CDR1 SGHDT and CDR2 YYEEEE. The CDR3 nucleotides are TGTGCCAGCAGCTTGGGTACCGGGACAGGGAACATTCAGTACTTC. This codes for CASSLGTGTGNIQYF.

In its sample, this clonotype was seen a few times. The chain couples TRBV30 to TRBJ2-7; D gene ambiguous. The CDR3 is made up of 13 amino acids. Trimming pared 4 bases from V and 0 bases from J, leaving 10 bases between. Germline CDR1 reads GTSNPN; CDR2 reads SVGIG (reference sequence). The CDR3 is CAWTKGYSYEQYF. DNA of the CDR3: TGTGCCTGGACGAAGGGTTACTCCTACGAGCAGTACTTC.

This clonotype was counted a few times. V usage is TRBV11-2 and J usage is TRBJ2-3; D is ambiguous. Trimming cost V 1 base and J 5 bases, with 10 bases left between them. The CDR3 consists of 14 residues. Germline values: CDR1 SGHAT, CDR2 FQNNGV. CDR3 DNA: TGTGCCAGCAGCTTAGGTCCGGACGTAGATACGCAGTATTTT. Translated, it gives CASSLGPDVDTQYF.

V usage is TRBV6-1 and J usage is TRBJ2-3, with 7 bases identical to TRBD2. The CDR3 totals 16 residues. With V trimmed by 2 bases and J by 0 bases, 5 bases remained unmatched. The germline CDR1 and CDR2 sequences are MNHNS and SASEGT. CDR3 coding DNA: TGTGCCAGCAGTGAATTGGTGGGAGGGAGCACAGATACGCAGTATTTT. It is translated as CASSELVGGSTDTQYF.

V and J are TRBV12-3 or TRBV12-4 and TRBJ2-7, with TRBD2 matching 7 bases. Trimming took 5 bases from V and 0 from J; bases not matched to a gene: 4. The length of the CDR3 is 14 residues. The CDR3 sequence: CASSPTSISYEQYF. The CDR3 DNA sequence: TGTGCCAGCAGTCCGACTAGCATCTCCTACGAGCAGTACTTC.

Comments on this clonotype: One end of the junction fails to match germline, which may point to a read error. This sequence joins TRBV20-1 and TRBJ2-1; unclear D gene. Germline V gives CDR1 DFQATT, CDR2 SNEGSKA (reference sequence). The length of the CDR3 is 11 residues. In DNA, the CDR3 is TGCAATGCTAGAGACCGGGTTGCGCGGTCCTTC. It codes for CNARDRVARSF.